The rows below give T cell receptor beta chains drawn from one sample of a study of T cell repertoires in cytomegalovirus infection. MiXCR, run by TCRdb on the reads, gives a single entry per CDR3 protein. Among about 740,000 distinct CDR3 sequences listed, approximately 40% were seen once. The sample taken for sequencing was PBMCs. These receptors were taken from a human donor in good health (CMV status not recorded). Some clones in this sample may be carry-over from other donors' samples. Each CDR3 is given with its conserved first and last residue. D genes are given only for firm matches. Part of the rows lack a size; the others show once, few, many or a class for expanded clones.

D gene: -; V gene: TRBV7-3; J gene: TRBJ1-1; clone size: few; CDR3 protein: CASSLYLIGHTEAFF; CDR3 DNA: TGTGCCAGCAGCTTATACCTGATAGGGCACACTGAAGCTTTCTTT
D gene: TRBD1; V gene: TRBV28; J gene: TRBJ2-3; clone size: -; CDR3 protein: CASSTPDRGKRASTDTQYF; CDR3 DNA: TGTGCCAGCAGTACCCCGGACAGGGGGAAGCGGGCTAGCACAGATACGCAGTATTTT
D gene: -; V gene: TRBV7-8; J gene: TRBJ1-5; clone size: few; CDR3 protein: CASSLGRDFIYQPQHF; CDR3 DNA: TGTGCCAGCAGCTTAGGTCGGGACTTCATTTATCAGCCCCAGCATTTT
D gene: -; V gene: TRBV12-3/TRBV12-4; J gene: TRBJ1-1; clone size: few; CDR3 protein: CASSLGTYNTEAFF; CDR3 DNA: TGTGCCAGCAGCCTCGGGACGTACAACACTGAAGCTTTCTTT
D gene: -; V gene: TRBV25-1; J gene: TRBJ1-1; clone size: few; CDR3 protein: CASSDGSAASEAFF; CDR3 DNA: TGTGCCAGCAGTGACGGGTCGGCGGCATCTGAAGCTTTCTTT
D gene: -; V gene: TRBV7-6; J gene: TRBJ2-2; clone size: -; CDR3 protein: CASTHPTVTANTGELFF; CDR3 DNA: TGTGCCAGCACCCACCCCACAGTCACCGCGAACACCGGGGAGCTGTTTTTT
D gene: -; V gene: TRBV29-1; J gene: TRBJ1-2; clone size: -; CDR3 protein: CSVGLDSYGYTF; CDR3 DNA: TGCAGCGTTGGACTAGACAGCTATGGCTACACCTTC
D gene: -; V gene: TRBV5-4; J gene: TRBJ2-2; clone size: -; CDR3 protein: CASSIAGTGTGELFF; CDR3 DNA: TGTGCCAGCAGCATAGCCGGGACCGGGACCGGGGAGCTGTTTTTT
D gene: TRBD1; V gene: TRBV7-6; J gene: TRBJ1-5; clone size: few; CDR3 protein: CASSLVPGTASNQPQHF; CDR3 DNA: TGTGCCAGCAGCTTAGTCCCTGGGACAGCTAGCAATCAGCCCCAGCATTTT
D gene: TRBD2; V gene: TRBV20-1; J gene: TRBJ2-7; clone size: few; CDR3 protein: CSVERGLAVSYEQYF; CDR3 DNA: TGCAGTGTCGAGAGGGGACTAGCAGTAAGCTACGAGCAGTACTTC
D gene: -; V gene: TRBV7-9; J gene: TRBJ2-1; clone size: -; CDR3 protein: CASRAVDAYNEQFF; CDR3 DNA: TGTGCCAGTCGAGCGGTAGATGCCTACAATGAGCAGTTCTTC
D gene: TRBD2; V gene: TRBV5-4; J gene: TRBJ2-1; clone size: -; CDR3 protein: CDSSLLAGGGDEQFF; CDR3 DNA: TGTGACAGCAGCCTACTAGCGGGAGGAGGGGATGAGCAGTTCTTC
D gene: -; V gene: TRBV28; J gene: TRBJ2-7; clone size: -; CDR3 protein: CASSFVLGVWSYEQYF; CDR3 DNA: TGTGCCAGCAGTTTTGTTCTAGGGGTTTGGTCCTACGAGCAGTACTTC
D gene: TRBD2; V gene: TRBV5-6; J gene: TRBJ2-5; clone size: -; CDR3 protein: CASSDRLAGALGGETQYF; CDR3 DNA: TGTGCCAGCAGCGATCGACTAGCGGGGGCCCTAGGGGGAGAGACCCAGTACTTC
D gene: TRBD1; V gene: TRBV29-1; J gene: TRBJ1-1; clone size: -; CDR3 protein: CSVVRTGTMNTEAFF; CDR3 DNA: TGCAGCGTTGTCAGGACAGGAACCATGAACACTGAAGCTTTCTTT
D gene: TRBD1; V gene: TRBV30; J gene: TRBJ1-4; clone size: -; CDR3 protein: CAWTDRGHEKLFF; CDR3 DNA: TGTGCCTGGACTGACAGGGGACACGAAAAACTGTTTTTT
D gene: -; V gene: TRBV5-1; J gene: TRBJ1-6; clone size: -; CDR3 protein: CASSSRAGTPGGNSPLHF; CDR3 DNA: TGCGCCAGCAGCTCTCGGGCCGGGACACCAGGTGGGAATTCACCCCTCCACTTT
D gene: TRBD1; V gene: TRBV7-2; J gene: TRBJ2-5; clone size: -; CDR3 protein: CASSASGGAGETQYF; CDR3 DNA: TGTGCCAGCAGCGCCTCAGGGGGCGCGGGAGAGACCCAGTACTTC
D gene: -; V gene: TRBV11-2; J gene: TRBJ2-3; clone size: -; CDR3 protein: CASSLGTIGTDTQYF; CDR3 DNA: TGTGCCAGCAGCTTGGGGACAATCGGCACAGATACGCAGTATTTT
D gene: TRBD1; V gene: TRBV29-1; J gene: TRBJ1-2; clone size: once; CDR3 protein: CSVVHRGPNYGYTF; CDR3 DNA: TGCAGCGTTGTACACAGGGGGCCTAACTATGGCTACACCTTC
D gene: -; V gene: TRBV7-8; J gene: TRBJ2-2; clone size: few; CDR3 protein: CASSDSGINTGELFF; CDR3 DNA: TGTGCCAGCAGTGATTCCGGGATCAACACCGGGGAGCTGTTTTTT
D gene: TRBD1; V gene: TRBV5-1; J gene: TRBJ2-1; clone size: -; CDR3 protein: CASGTEGNEQFF; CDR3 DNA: TGCGCCAGCGGGACAGAAGGCAATGAGCAGTTCTTC